This T cell receptor beta chain originates from a study of shared T cell receptors in the human thymus. In germline, CDR1 is SEHNR, CDR2 FQNEAQ (reference sequence). This CDR3 is built from 17 residues. Trimming stripped 3 bases from V and 0 bases from J, with 15 bases between. This clone was found a few times. Using immunoSEQ multiplex PCR, the repertoire was profiled, and TCRdb retains in-frame clones only, with some absent. The sample shows 550,000 to 800,000 clones, approximately 85% of them seen only once. The same sample was also used in a study of human thymus T cells. From that second work: Thymic and blood repertoires appeared to display a bias in their usage of V and J genes. Thymic repertoires overlap heavily among unrelated individuals, related research has reported.

The sequenced material came from thymocytes. The sequence came from a girl under three years old with a congenital heart defect. The rearrangement uses TRBV7-9 and TRBJ2-1; D gene uncertain. The CDR3 sequence is CASSFRVGPSSYNEQFF. CDR3 sequence (DNA): TGTGCCAGCAGCTTTCGAGTGGGCCCAAGCTCCTACAATGAGCAGTTCTTC. Full variable domain (rest looked up from reference TRBV7-9 and TRBJ2-1): DTGVSQNPRHKITKRGQNVTFRCDPISEHNRLYWYRQTLGQGPEFLTYFQNEAQLEKSRLLSDRFSAERPKGSFSTLEIQRTEQGDSAMYLCASSFRVGPSSYNEQFFGPGTRLTVL.